The 28 T cell receptor beta chains listed next were all sequenced from one sample in a study of blood T cells in healthy people across ages. Sample-barcoded 5' priming and a J-beta primer mix drove a second PCR of about 6 to 12 cycles. One entry per CDR3 protein results from TCRdb running MiXCR on the 5' RACE reads. The sample shows about 1.6 million distinct CDR3 sequences, about 35% of them seen only once. The specimen was blood. The receptors were gathered from a woman aged 25-40 years in good health.

The CDR3 region has the DNA TGCAGTGCCCCCCCCGTACAAGAGACCCAGTACTTC. This codes for CSAPPVQETQYF. The chain combines TRBV20-1 with TRBJ2-5; D not resolved. The CDR3 length is 12 residues. Deletions cut 6 bases from V and 2 bases from J, with 10 bases between. Germline CDR1 reads DFQATT; CDR2 reads SNEGSKA (reference sequence).

The V gene is TRBV6-2 or TRBV6-3, the J gene TRBJ2-1; either TRBD1 or TRBD2 may supply D (5 bases each). CDR1 and CDR2 (germline): MNHEY, SVGEGT. V was cut by 6 bases and J by 6 bases, with 24 bases left in between. CDR3 length: 17 amino acids. The DNA of the CDR3 is TGTGCCAGCAGCCCCCCCGGGGACCCCCTGATTTTCAATGAGCAGTTCTTC. Translated, it gives CASSPPGDPLIFNEQFF.

This clonotype was detected once. V usage is TRBV5-4 and J usage is TRBJ2-1; either TRBD1 or TRBD2 may fit D (7 bases each). CDR1 is SGHNT and CDR2 is YYREEE in the germline V gene (reference sequence). Trimming cost V 4 bases and J 0 bases, with 14 bases left between them. CDR3 length equals 16 residues. CDR3 coding DNA: TGTGCCAGCAGCCCAGGGGGGGAGCACTCCTACAATGAGCAGTTCTTC. Its translation: CASSPGGEHSYNEQFF.

V and J are TRBV28 and TRBJ1-5; unclear D gene. Germline CDR1 and CDR2: MDHEN and SYDVKM. This CDR3 contains 14 residues. Trimming pared 5 bases from V and 0 bases from J, leaving 8 bases between. The CDR3 loop reads CASSELYSNQPQHF. The CDR3 DNA sequence: TGTGCCAGCAGTGAGCTTTATAGCAATCAGCCCCAGCATTTT.

The chain recombines TRBV29-1 with TRBJ2-5; D call uncertain. Trimming pared 5 bases from V and 5 bases from J, leaving 12 bases between. The length of the CDR3 is 12 residues. Germline CDR1 is SQVTM and CDR2 is ANQGSEA. The CDR3 region is CSVYTLGETQYF. The CDR3 DNA follows: TGCAGCGTTTATACCCTCGGGGAGACCCAGTACTTC.

The chain employs TRBV29-1 and TRBJ1-1; D is ambiguous. This CDR3 contains 11 residues. V was clipped by 0 bases and J by 7 bases, with 6 bases between them. Germline values: CDR1 SQVTM, CDR2 ANQGSEA. As DNA, the CDR3 is TGCAGCGTTGAAGATATGGGTGAAGCTTTCTTT. This translates into CSVEDMGEAFF.

This clonotype was seen a handful of times. The chain uses TRBV29-1 and TRBJ1-2, with unresolved D. The germline CDR1 and CDR2 sequences are SQVTM and ANQGSEA. Trimming removed 7 bases at V and 1 base at J, with 10 bases between. The CDR3 consists of 12 residues. CDR3 DNA: TGCAGCGGATACGGCCTTAACTATGGCTACACCTTC. Amino acid sequence: CSGYGLNYGYTF.

The CDR3 region is CASSPQPGNYEQYF. CDR3 nucleotide sequence: TGTGCCAGCAGCCCTCAACCGGGTAACTACGAGCAGTACTTC. The V gene is TRBV7-3, the J gene TRBJ2-7; no clear D gene. V was cut by 5 bases and J by 3 bases, with 14 bases left in between. The germline CDR1 and CDR2 sequences are SGHTA and FQGTGA. The CDR3 totals 14 residues.

This clonotype was detected a few times. The chain has TRBV20-1 and TRBJ2-3, with a weak D call TRBD1 (5 bases). Trimming took off 6 bases at V and 3 bases at J, with 28 bases between the two ends. From germline, CDR1 is DFQATT and CDR2 SNEGSKA (reference sequence). This CDR3 contains 18 residues. The DNA for the CDR3 is TGCAGTGCAATCGACAGAGACTTCCACTACGGTAGGACAGATACGCAGTATTTT. As protein: CSAIDRDFHYGRTDTQYF.

This clonotype has just a few counts. The V call is TRBV28, the J call TRBJ2-7; D gene uncertain. Trimming removed 8 bases from V and 6 bases from J, with 11 bases in between. This CDR3 region has 11 residues. Per germline, CDR1 MDHEN and CDR2 SYDVKM. The CDR3 region has the DNA TGTGCCAGCGGTTCCCCTAGCGAGCAGTACTTC. It yields the protein CASGSPSEQYF.

The chain combines TRBV20-1 with TRBJ2-7, with no clear D. The CDR3 has 13 amino acids. Germline CDR1 DFQATT, CDR2 SNEGSKA (reference sequence). Trimming shortened V by 3 bases and J by 6 bases, and 15 bases separated the two germline ends. This CDR3 reads CSASWLVSLEQYF. DNA for the CDR3: TGCAGTGCTAGTTGGCTCGTCTCCCTCGAGCAGTACTTC.

This clonotype was observed many times. This rearrangement joins TRBV20-1 to TRBJ2-1; 15 bases are shared with TRBD2. J gave up 9 bases and V 4 bases, and 4 bases lay outside the gene matches. CDR1 and CDR2 from the germline V gene are DFQATT and SNEGSKA (reference sequence). The CDR3 has 14 residues. DNA for the CDR3: TGCAGTGCTAAAGGACTAGCGGGGGGGTTTGAGCAGTTCTTC. Amino acids: CSAKGLAGGFEQFF.

Turning to this clonotype: An end of the junction does not agree with germline; a read error may underlie this. This chain links TRBV20-1 with TRBJ1-2, with D possibly being TRBD1 (5 bases). The germline V gene has CDR1 DFQATT and CDR2 SNEGSKA (reference sequence). The CDR3 spans 14 residues. The CDR3 loop reads CSARASGTTYGYTF. CDR3 in DNA: TGCAGTGCCAGAGCGTCAGGGACGACCTATGGCTACACCTTC.

The gene calls are TRBV7-9 and TRBJ2-2; 10 nucleotides line up with TRBD1. The V and J ends lost 5 bases and 6 bases, in that order; junction bases with no gene match: 9. Per germline, CDR1 SEHNR and CDR2 FQNEAQ (reference sequence). The CDR3 has 16 residues. The CDR3 reads CASSHPWGTGAGELFF. The CDR3 DNA reads TGTGCCAGCAGCCACCCCTGGGGGACAGGGGCCGGGGAGCTGTTTTTT.

V usage is TRBV20-1 and J usage is TRBJ2-7; 9 bases map to TRBD2. The CDR3 sequence is 13 residues long. J gave up 5 bases and V 5 bases, and 7 bases lay outside the gene matches. The V gene's germline CDR1 is DFQATT and CDR2 SNEGSKA (reference sequence). CDR3 sequence reads: CSAGDQREDEQYF. The CDR3 DNA reads as TGCAGTGCTGGGGATCAGCGGGAGGACGAGCAGTACTTC.

This clonotype was found many times. The CDR3 region has the DNA TGTGCCAGCAGCGTAGCCCCGGGACAGCTGCAAGAGACCCAGTACTTC. Amino acid sequence: CASSVAPGQLQETQYF. This sequence joins TRBV9 and TRBJ2-5, with 7 bases identical to TRBD1. The CDR3 consists of 16 residues. V shed 0 bases, J shed 2 bases, and the junction held 7 bases outside the gene matches. Germline CDR1 SGDLS, CDR2 YYNGEE.

As regards this clonotype: Relative to the germline gene, one junction end is altered; a read error may explain this. The gene calls are TRBV4-1 and TRBJ2-1; D may be TRBD1 or TRBD2 (5 bases each). This CDR3 comprises 15 residues. Germline lookup yields CDR1 MGHRA and CDR2 YSYEKL. The CDR3 region is CASSNGTPSYNKQFF. The CDR3 bases are TGCGCCAGCAGCAACGGGACGCCATCCTACAATAAGCAGTTCTTC.

This clonotype was seen only a few times. The rearrangement links TRBV13 to TRBJ2-7; TRBD1 matches at 8 bases. The CDR3 totals 14 residues. CDR1 is PRHDT, CDR2 FYEKMQ, per germline (reference sequence). V shed 0 bases, J shed 5 bases, and the junction held 3 bases outside the gene matches. CDR3 protein: CASSLGDREHEQYF. CDR3 coding DNA: TGTGCCAGCAGCTTAGGGGACAGGGAGCACGAGCAGTACTTC.

This chain connects TRBV5-5 to TRBJ2-1, with 10 bases that match TRBD1. The V segment lost 6 bases and the J segment 3 bases; nucleotides outside the gene matches: 6. The CDR3 is 15 residues long. Germline assignment: CDR1 SGHKS and CDR2 YYEKEE (reference sequence). CDR3 sequence reads: CASKHGQGDYNEQFF. The CDR3 DNA sequence: TGTGCCAGCAAGCACGGACAGGGGGACTACAATGAGCAGTTCTTC.

A few counts support this clonotype. The V gene is TRBV4-1, the J gene TRBJ1-5; 9 bases are a match to TRBD1. Germline CDR1 MGHRA, CDR2 YSYEKL. The V and J ends lost 1 base and 7 bases, in that order; junction bases with no gene match: 11. The CDR3 loop spans 17 amino acids. The CDR3 region has the DNA TGCGCCAGCAGCCAAGGGGCCCGGGGACAGGGTATCCAGCCCCAGCATTTT. Protein product: CASSQGARGQGIQPQHF.

This chain uses TRBV4-2 with TRBJ2-1, with 9 bases that match TRBD2. The CDR3 contains 15 residues. Trimming cost V 0 bases and J 8 bases; bases outside gene matches: 5. CDR1 LGHNA and CDR2 YNFKEQ come from the germline V gene. CDR3 DNA: TGTGCCAGCAGCCAAGATCTGCTAGCGGGGTATGAGCAGTTCTTC. Translated: CASSQDLLAGYEQFF.

Ten or more counts support this clonotype. V and J are TRBV20-1 and TRBJ2-1; the match to TRBD1 covers 9 bases. This CDR3 has 15 residues. Losses at the gene ends were 6 bases for V and 2 bases for J; bases not matched to a gene: 8. From germline, CDR1 is DFQATT and CDR2 SNEGSKA (reference sequence). CDR3 residues: CSAPSGTGTYNEQFF. CDR3 DNA: TGCAGTGCACCGAGTGGGACAGGGACCTACAATGAGCAGTTCTTC.

The gene calls are TRBV27 and TRBJ1-5; no clear D. Deletions cut 6 bases from V and 5 bases from J, with 11 bases between. The CDR3 loop spans 13 amino acids. Germline CDR1 reads MNHEY; CDR2 reads SMNVEV (reference sequence). CDR3 sequence (DNA): TGTGCCAGCAGCCCAAACCCGGATCAGCCCCAGCATTTT. Translating it yields CASSPNPDQPQHF.

This clonotype turned up a few times. The chain carries TRBV4-1 and TRBJ2-1, with a tentative D call TRBD2 (6 bases). Deletions cut 4 bases from V and 4 bases from J, with 11 bases between. Germline V gives CDR1 MGHRA, CDR2 YSYEKL. The length of the CDR3 is 14 residues. The CDR3 DNA reads as TGCGCCAGCAGCCGGAGGGAGGTTTACAATGAGCAGTTCTTC. This translates into CASSRREVYNEQFF.

This clonotype was seen only a few times. A junction end diverges from the germline sequence, so it may reflect a read error. This chain connects TRBV29-1 to TRBJ2-5; D remains ambiguous. This CDR3 comprises 11 residues. In germline, CDR1 is SQVTM, CDR2 ANQGSEA. This CDR3 reads CSFSYQEAQYF. The CDR3 DNA sequence: TGCAGCTTCTCGTACCAAGAGGCCCAGTACTTC.

V and J are TRBV9 and TRBJ2-1; the match to TRBD2 covers 12 bases. J was trimmed by 10 bases and V by 5 bases; bases with no gene match: 7. The CDR3 is 14 residues long. Per the germline V gene, CDR1 is SGDLS and CDR2 is YYNGEE. The CDR3 region is CASSTRLAGDEQFF. The CDR3 coding sequence is TGTGCCAGCAGTACTCGACTAGCGGGAGACGAGCAGTTCTTC.

In this sample, this clonotype turned up a few times. The CDR3, as DNA: TGCAGCGTGGAACTAGCGGGAGGGTCCCGGGAGCTGTTTTTT. It translates to CSVELAGGSRELFF. V is TRBV29-1 and J is TRBJ2-2, with 13 bases aligning to TRBD2. CDR1 is SQVTM, CDR2 ANQGSEA, per germline. The V and J ends lost 6 bases and 9 bases, in that order; junction bases with no gene match: 7. The CDR3 covers 14 residues.

Turning to this clonotype: Germline is not matched at one junction end, which may reflect a read error. V is TRBV10-3 and J is TRBJ2-3; the match to TRBD2 covers 7 bases. The CDR3 spans 15 residues. CDR1 is ENHRY and CDR2 is SYGVKD in the germline V gene. CDR3 sequence reads: CAISVGAGSTDAQYF. DNA of the CDR3: TGTGCCATCAGTGTAGGAGCGGGGAGCACAGATGCGCAGTATTTT.